The clone carrying this TCR beta chain was found a few times. Use of 60 Vbeta and 13 Jbeta primers characterized the PCR. Clones were sequenced by immunoSEQ multiplex PCR, and TCRdb holds only the in-frame ones, with some missing. The sample has around 94,000 clones, about 75% seen once; the top ten hold less than 5%. V shed 0 bases, J shed 0 bases, and the junction held 3 bases outside the gene matches. This CDR3 has 18 amino acids. The germline gives CDR1 SGHRS, CDR2 YFSETQ. This sample stems from a study of cytomegalovirus exposure and HLA in healthy donors. This TCR derives from a woman aged 40 to 55 in good health and CMV-seronegative. The chain has TRBV5-1 and TRBJ2-7; 16 bases align to TRBD2. Sequencing was carried out using PBMCs. The CDR3: CASSLAGTSGGVSYEQYF. CDR3 nucleotide sequence: TGCGCCAGCAGCTTGGCGGGGACTAGCGGGGGGGTCTCCTACGAGCAGTACTTC.